The source of this TCR beta chain is a study of early T cells in non-severe SARS-CoV-2 infection (dated by TCRdb to about 2021). For context, the study as a whole: Because TCR sequencing was done on bulk RNA from unsorted whole blood, the alpha and beta chains could not be paired.

This clonotype came up many times. The antigen it recognizes is unknown. Per-base quality was not reported, and no clone a single base away is much larger than it. The CDR3, from cysteine to phenylalanine, totals 14 residues. The entry retains the CDR3 DNA only, 42 bases that are in frame from base 1. V drops 6 bases and J drops 6 bases, leaving 14 bases in between. The germline V gene sets CDR1 to MNHEY and CDR2 to SVGEGT. Preparation of the library involved 5' RACE. Data came from a NextSeq 500. The TCR library protocol attached unique molecular identifiers to individual cDNA molecules to correct for sequencing error and PCR bias. TCR alpha and beta chains were both sequenced, and the abundances of alpha and beta sequences in each sample were closely correlated with each other. As for how the authors treated the data: Decombinator V4 was used to perform V gene, J gene and CDR3 annotation of TCR sequences. Expanded TCRs were defined as changing significantly between any two time points under a Poisson model with p below 0.0001. TCR abundances were normalised to the total number of TCRs sequenced per sample and expressed as counts per million. MAIT TCRs were defined by TRAV1-2 paired with TRAJ12, TRAJ20 or TRAJ33, and iNKT TCRs by TRAV10 paired with TRAJ18. VDJdb, accessed 1 November 2021, was searched for CMV, EBV and SARS-CoV-2 annotated TCRs, with TCRs annotated for multiple antigens excluded. The public sequencing data were trimmed at Q25 with fastp and processed into clonotypes with MiXCR by TCRdb, which kept only in-frame beta chains. Records with the same CDR3 protein are collapsed into one entry carrying the most frequent genes and DNA. The V and J calls here are based on TCRdb, not the publication. For this sample there are tens of thousands of distinct CDR3 sequences; over 9.5% appear just once. The top ten clonotypes cover 5.7% of the sample.

Findings and caveats that apply to the study as a whole: VDJdb matching was skewed toward anti-spike CD8 responses, so virus-specific expansions were likely underestimated and private and CD4 specificities were missed.

The study was a case-control design nested within a healthcare worker cohort in London, UK, with weekly nasopharyngeal swab PCR tests and blood sampling. Between 23 and 31 March 2020, the week of the UK lockdown, healthcare workers were enrolled and then followed up weekly for as long as 16 weeks. The V and J segments used are TRBV6-2 or TRBV6-3 and TRBJ2-2; a tentative D call is TRBD1 (6 bases match). This clonotype was obtained from an adult who was a healthcare worker with PCR-confirmed SARS-CoV-2 infection or an uninfected control (not recorded which). This specimen was whole blood, taken at baseline. CDR3 protein: CASSRDTEPGELFF. The sequenced DNA is TGTGCCAGCAGCCGGGACACGGAACCCGGGGAGCTGTTTTTT.